This record covers a single T cell receptor beta chain. CDR3-region Arm-PCR and iRepertoire HTBI primers produced the TCR beta libraries. TCRdb re-analysed the multiplex PCR reads in MiXCR, keeping a single row per CDR3 protein. This sample has roughly 560,000 distinct CDR3 sequences; more than 15% occur once, and the top ten carry approximately 25%. The data are from a study of regulatory T cells in long-lasting Graves disease. The CDR3 is made up of 15 amino acids. The J segment lost 10 bases and the V segment lost 3 bases, leaving 15 bases of the junction unmatched. Germline V CDR1 and CDR2: DFQATT, SNEGSKA (reference sequence). As to time point: newly diagnosed GD, antithyroid drugs for less than 3 months. After RNA was extracted from PBMCs, the TCR library was made from it. This sample was also put to use in a study of T cells in Graves' hyperthyroidism and ophthalmopathy. Per that study: Researchers ran a first-round RT-PCR on the TCR CDR3 using the HTBI primer set.

V and J are TRBV20-1 and TRBJ2-4, with 7 nucleotides matching TRBD1. The sequencing used peripheral blood mononuclear cells (PBMCs), collected at new diagnosis, from a patient treated with antithyroid drugs. The TCR was taken from a woman aged 40 to 65 with Graves disease. This chain's CDR3 is CSASWTGTGQLIQYF. In DNA, the CDR3 is TGCAGTGCTAGTTGGACAGGAACTGGACAATTGATTCAGTACTTC.